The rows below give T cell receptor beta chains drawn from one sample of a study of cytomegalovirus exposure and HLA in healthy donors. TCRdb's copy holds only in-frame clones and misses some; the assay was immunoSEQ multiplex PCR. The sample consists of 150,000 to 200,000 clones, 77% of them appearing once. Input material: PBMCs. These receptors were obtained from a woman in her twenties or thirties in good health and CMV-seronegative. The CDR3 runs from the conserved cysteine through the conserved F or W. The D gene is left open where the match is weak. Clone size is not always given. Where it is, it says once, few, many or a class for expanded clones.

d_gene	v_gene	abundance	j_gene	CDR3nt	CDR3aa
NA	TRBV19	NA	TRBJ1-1	TGTGCCAGTAAGGGAGGTACAGCTTTCTTT	CASKGGTAFF
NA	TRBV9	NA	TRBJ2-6	TGTGCCAGCAGCGTATTGTATTCTGGGGCCAACGTCCTGACTTTC	CASSVLYSGANVLTF
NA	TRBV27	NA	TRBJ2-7	TGTGCCAGCAGTCTTCCGGGGAGCGAGCAGTACTTC	CASSLPGSEQYF
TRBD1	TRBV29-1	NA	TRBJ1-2	TGCAGCGTTGACTTGGGACAGGGGGCCTATGGCTACACCTTC	CSVDLGQGAYGYTF
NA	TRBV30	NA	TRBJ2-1	TGTGCCTGGAGATCCGTACAGGGATTCTCCTACAATGAGCAGTTCTTC	CAWRSVQGFSYNEQFF
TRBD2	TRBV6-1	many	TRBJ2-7	TGTGCCGGAGGAGCGGGGACCTCCTACGAGCAGTACTTC	CAGGAGTSYEQYF
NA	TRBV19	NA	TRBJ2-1	TGTGCCAGTAGTTACGACAGAGGCAATGAGCAGTTCTTC	CASSYDRGNEQFF
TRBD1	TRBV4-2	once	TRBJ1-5	TGTGCCAGCAGCCAGGGGGACAGGAGTTATAGCAATCAGCCCCAGCATTTT	CASSQGDRSYSNQPQHF
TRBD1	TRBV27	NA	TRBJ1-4	TGTGCCAGCAGTCCAACAGGGGGATCTGAAAAACTGTTTTTT	CASSPTGGSEKLFF
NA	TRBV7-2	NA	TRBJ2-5	TGTGCCAGCACCTTACGTAGCGGTCAAGAGACCCAGTACTTC	CASTLRSGQETQYF
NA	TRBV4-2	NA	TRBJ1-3	TGTGCCAGTAGCCAAGATATGGGGAGGTATGGAAACACCATATATTTT	CASSQDMGRYGNTIYF
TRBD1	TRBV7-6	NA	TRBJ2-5	TGTGCCAGCAGCCGAGGGACAGTAGAGACCCAGTACTTC	CASSRGTVETQYF
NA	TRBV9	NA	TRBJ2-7	TGTGCCAGCAGCGTATCAGGGGAGGGGAGGAGGTACTTC	CASSVSGEGRRYF
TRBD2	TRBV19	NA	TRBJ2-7	TGTGCCAGTAGTATTTGGGCCACGGGGGGACGGACCCTCCCCTACGAGCAGTACTTC	CASSIWATGGRTLPYEQYF
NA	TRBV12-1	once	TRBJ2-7	TGTGCCAGCAGCTTTGGCCGGAGCGGGGGTTCATCCTACGAGCAGTACTTC	CASSFGRSGGSSYEQYF
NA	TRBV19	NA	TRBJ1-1	TGTGCCACAGACAGCCCCGGAATAACTGAAGCTTTCTTT	CATDSPGITEAFF
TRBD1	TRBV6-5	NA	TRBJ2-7	TGTGCCAGCAGTTATCCCGGACAGGGCGCCTACGAGCAGTACTTC	CASSYPGQGAYEQYF
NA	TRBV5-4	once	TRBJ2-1	TGTGCCAGCAGCTTGAGTCAGTACAATGAGCAGTTCTTC	CASSLSQYNEQFF
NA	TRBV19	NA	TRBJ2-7	TGTGCCAGTAGTATTACGCAGGTTCACTCCTACGAGCAGTACTTC	CASSITQVHSYEQYF
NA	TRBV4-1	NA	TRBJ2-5	TGCGCCAGCAGCCAAGACATGGGGTGGGAGGTCCAAGAGACCCAGTACTTC	CASSQDMGWEVQETQYF
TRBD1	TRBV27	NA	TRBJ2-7	TGTGCCAGCAGTACCCCAGCCGGGACAGGGGGCTACGAGCAGTACTTC	CASSTPAGTGGYEQYF
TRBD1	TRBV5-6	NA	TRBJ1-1	TGTGCCAGCAGCTTGAACAGGGGTACTGAAGCTTTCTTT	CASSLNRGTEAFF
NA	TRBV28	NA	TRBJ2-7	TGTGCCAGCAACGCCTGGGGGCAGGGGGGCGGCGAGCAGTACTTC	CASNAWGQGGGEQYF
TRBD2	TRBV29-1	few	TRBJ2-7	TGCAGCGTTAAACTGAGTGGGGCGGGAGTTCGGTACGAGCAGTACTTC	CSVKLSGAGVRYEQYF
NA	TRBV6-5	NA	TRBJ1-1	TGTGCCAGCAGCAAAGGGGTGGGGTACACTGAAGCTTTCTTT	CASSKGVGYTEAFF
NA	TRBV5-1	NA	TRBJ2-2	TGCGCCAGCAGCTTGCTGACAGGGAACACCGGGGAGCTGTTTTTT	CASSLLTGNTGELFF
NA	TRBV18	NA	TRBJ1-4	TGTGCCAGCTCACCATTAGGGGCAACTAATGAAAAACTGTTTTTT	CASSPLGATNEKLFF
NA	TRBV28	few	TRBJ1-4	TGTGCCAGCATCCACCCAGGGGTTAATGAAAAACTGTTTTTT	CASIHPGVNEKLFF
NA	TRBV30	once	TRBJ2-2	TGTGCCTGGAGGCTCCGGGGGTTAATCACCGGGGAGCTGTTTTTT	CAWRLRGLITGELFF
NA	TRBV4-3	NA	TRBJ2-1	TGCGCCAGCAGCCAAGGGCTCCCAGGGGCCCTTGTCTACAATGAGCAGTTCTTC	CASSQGLPGALVYNEQFF
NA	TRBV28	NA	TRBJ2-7	TGTGCCAGCAGTTTATATAGGGGCGGCTACGAGCAGTACTTC	CASSLYRGGYEQYF
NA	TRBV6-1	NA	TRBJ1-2	TGTGCCAGCAGTGTAATGGGACGGGAGATTATTTATGGCTACACCTTC	CASSVMGREIIYGYTF
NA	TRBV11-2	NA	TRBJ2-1	TGTGCCAGCAGCTTAGTCAGGGGCCGGTACAATGAGCAGTTCTTC	CASSLVRGRYNEQFF
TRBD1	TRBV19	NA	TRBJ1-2	TGTGCCAGTAGTCGGACAGGGACCCCTTTGGTTGGCTACACCTTC	CASSRTGTPLVGYTF
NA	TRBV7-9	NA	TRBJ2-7	TGTGCCAGCAGCGACAAGACGGCCTCCTACGAGCAGTACTTC	CASSDKTASYEQYF